This T cell receptor (beta chain) appears in the sequencing data of a study of cytomegalovirus exposure and HLA in healthy donors. With 60 Vbeta and 13 Jbeta primers, the PCR was carried out. Using immunoSEQ multiplex PCR, the repertoire was profiled, and TCRdb retains in-frame clones only, with some absent. The table includes about 160,000 clones, approximately 70% detected once. This clone showed up just once. This clonotype was sampled from a man aged 40-49 years in good health and CMV-seropositive. The material sequenced was PBMCs.

CDR3 in amino acids: CASSPGAGAGFF. In nucleotides, the CDR3 is TGTGCCAGCAGTCCAGGGGCGGGGGCGGGTTTCTTT. The chain is built from TRBV21-1 and TRBJ1-1. TRBV21-1 is assigned pseudogene status. The CDR3 totals 12 residues.